This T cell receptor beta chain was sequenced for a study of chemoradiotherapy in HPV16-positive cancers. Broader study findings: Functional assays defining HPV-specific T cells used only a couple of HPV16-positive patients. For HPV16-positive patients, expanding HPV-responsive T cells associated with longer recurrence-free survival. During treatment, candidate HPV-specific clones and E7-related motifs expanded in tumor.

The table came from immunoSEQ multiplex PCR; TCRdb's copy has only in-frame clones and leaves some out. The sample consists of fewer than 30,000 clones, 91% of them appearing once. Concerning this clone itself: Its specificity is unknown.

The CDR3 length is 15 residues. Per the germline V gene, CDR1 is SNHLY and CDR2 is FYNNEI. The ends lost 6 bases at V and 6 bases at J; junction bases unmatched: 11. The sequences come from blood, collected from a patient who underwent chemoradiotherapy. This clonotype originated in a human donor with HPV-associated anogenital cancer. The genes are TRBV2 and TRBJ2-1; 7 nucleotides align to TRBD2. For the CDR3, the DNA is TGTGCCAGCAGACCCCTAGCGGTAGCATTCAATGAGCAGTTCTTC. This translates into CASRPLAVAFNEQFF. Filled out from reference TRBV2 and TRBJ2-1, the complete variable domain reads EPEVTQTPSHQVTQMGQEVILRCVPISNHLYFYWYRQILGQKVEFLVSFYNNEISEKSEIFDDQFSVERPDGSNFTLKIRSTKLEDSAMYFCASRPLAVAFNEQFFGPGTRLTVL.